This entry lists 21 T cell receptor beta chains sequenced from one sample in a study of cytomegalovirus exposure and HLA in healthy donors. With 60 Vbeta and 13 Jbeta primers, the PCR was carried out. The method was immunoSEQ multiplex PCR; TCRdb's version includes in-frame clones alone and lacks a portion of them. This table has some 120,000 clones, 73% appearing once. Sequencing used PBMCs. The receptors were gathered from a woman aged 40-49 years in good health and CMV-seronegative.

V is TRBV4-3 and J is TRBJ1-5; possible D gene TRBD1, 5 bases. V was shortened by 4 bases and J by 9 bases, with 13 bases between the two germline ends. Germline V gene data show CDR1 as LGHNA and CDR2 as YSLEER. The CDR3 loop spans 13 amino acids. CDR3 sequence: CASSRWGGMPQHF. The CDR3 bases are TGCGCCAGCAGCCGATGGGGGGGAATGCCCCAGCATTTT.

With regard to this clone: Because the CDR3's place on the DNA is in doubt, the DNA is left out and the CDR3 is given as listed by TCRdb. This CDR3 is CASSKEVASGSTDTQYF. The gene calls are TRBV21-1 and TRBJ2-3; the D call of TRBD2 is as the table states it, not checked on the DNA. TRBV21-1 is termed a pseudogene. Termini included, the CDR3 measures 17 amino acids.

This rearrangement joins TRBV30 to TRBJ2-7; TRBD2 matches at 8 bases. Germline V gene data show CDR1 as GTSNPN and CDR2 as SVGIG (reference sequence). The junction had 12 bases not matched to a gene; V was cut back by 2 bases and J by 3 bases. This CDR3 contains 16 residues. In DNA, the CDR3 is TGTGCCTGGAGTTGGACCCGCAGCGGGAGCGGCTACGAGCAGTACTTC. Translated, it gives CAWSWTRSGSGYEQYF.

This clone has only a few counts. V is TRBV7-2 and J is TRBJ2-5; 9 bases fit TRBD2. The CDR3 loop spans 14 amino acids. CDR1 and CDR2 (germline): SGHTA, FQGNSA. V lost 8 bases and J lost 3; bases outside the gene matches: 7. Written as DNA, the CDR3 is TGTGCCAGCTGCCGCGGGGGGGCCGAAGAGACCCAGTACTTC. It is translated as CASCRGGAEETQYF. The whole variable domain, filled in from reference TRBV7-2 and TRBJ2-5, reads GAGVSQSPSNKVTEKGKDVELRCDPISGHTALYWYRQSLGQGLEFLIYFQGNSAPDKSGLPSDRFSAERTGGSVSTLTIQRTQQEDSAVYLCASCRGGAEETQYFGPGTRLLVL.

The rearrangement joins TRBV18 to TRBJ1-3; 7 bases are shared with TRBD1. The germline V gene has CDR1 KGHSH and CDR2 LQKENI. The ends lost 4 bases at V and 2 bases at J; junction bases unmatched: 11. The CDR3 extends over 17 amino acids. The CDR3 region is CASSRNPPQGTGNTIYF. DNA for the CDR3: TGTGCCAGCTCACGAAACCCCCCACAGGGGACTGGAAACACCATATATTTT. The entire variable domain, with the rest obtained from reference TRBV18 and TRBJ1-3, is as follows: NAGVMQNPRHLVRRRGQEARLRCSPMKGHSHVYWYRQLPEEGLKFMVYLQKENIIDESGMPKERFSAEFPKEGPSILRIQQVVRGDSAAYFCASSRNPPQGTGNTIYFGEGSWLTVV.

V usage is TRBV5-1 and J usage is TRBJ2-7, with D uncertain. The CDR3 sequence is 13 residues long. V was trimmed by 0 bases and J by 2 bases, leaving 6 bases between them. In germline, CDR1 is SGHRS, CDR2 YFSETQ. Here the CDR3 reads CASSLDPAYEQYF. The CDR3, as DNA: TGCGCCAGCAGCTTGGACCCAGCCTACGAGCAGTACTTC.

The table lists this clone with a count of one. This chain joins TRBV7-2 and TRBJ1-2; D is perhaps TRBD1 (6 bases). The germline gives CDR1 SGHTA, CDR2 FQGNSA. V was pared by 4 bases and J by 2 bases, with 11 bases between. The CDR3 extends over 14 amino acids. The CDR3 reads CASSSSQGNYGYTF. DNA for the CDR3: TGTGCCAGCAGCTCTTCTCAGGGGAACTATGGCTACACCTTC.

The chain combines TRBV27 with TRBJ2-3; TRBD2 might be the D (5 bases). There are 14 residues in the CDR3. CDR1 and CDR2 (germline): MNHEY, SMNVEV (reference sequence). V was clipped by 5 bases and J by 7 bases, with 16 bases between them. The CDR3 DNA is TGTGCCAGCAGTGTCGGACTCCGAGAGCATACGCAGTATTTT. It is translated as CASSVGLREHTQYF.

The V and J genes are TRBV7-8 and TRBJ2-1, with 11 bases aligning to TRBD2. Germline CDR1 is SGHVS and CDR2 is FQNEAQ. This CDR3 has 17 residues. Germline trimming cut 3 bases from V and 3 bases from J; bases unmatched to any gene: 7. This CDR3 is CASSFGLAGGFYNEQFF. In nucleotides, the CDR3 is TGTGCCAGCAGCTTTGGATTAGCGGGAGGGTTCTACAATGAGCAGTTCTTC.

The chain joins TRBV7-2 to TRBJ1-3; D gene unclear. In germline, CDR1 is SGHTA, CDR2 FQGNSA. The CDR3 spans 13 residues. The V end lost 5 bases, the J end lost 4 bases, and 9 bases lay between the germline ends. For the CDR3, the DNA is TGTGCCAGCAGCGGATCCAGGGGAAACACCATATATTTT. It translates to CASSGSRGNTIYF.

This chain connects TRBV14 to TRBJ1-1; no clear D gene. Germline assignment: CDR1 SGHDN and CDR2 FVKESK. The CDR3 totals 14 residues. V was cut by 1 base and J by 5 bases, with 11 bases left in between. The CDR3 spells CASSQGGGFTEAFF. The CDR3 bases are TGTGCCAGCAGCCAAGGGGGAGGATTTACTGAAGCTTTCTTT. The full variable domain, completed using reference TRBV14 and TRBJ1-1, is EAGVTQFPSHSVIEKGQTVTLRCDPISGHDNLYWYRRVMGKEIKFLLHFVKESKQDESGMPNNRFLAERTGGTYSTLKVQPAELEDSGVYFCASSQGGGFTEAFFGQGTRLTVV.

This chain joins TRBV9 and TRBJ2-6, with D possibly TRBD1 on 5 matching bases. The CDR3 covers 20 residues. Trimming shortened V by 4 bases and J by 2 bases, and 25 bases separated the two germline ends. The V gene's germline CDR1 is SGDLS and CDR2 YYNGEE. CDR3 DNA sequence: TGTGCCAGCAGCTACAGCCGGACACCGGGTGCCTTTCCTGGGGCCAACGTCCTGACTTTC. Amino acid sequence: CASSYSRTPGAFPGANVLTF.

The J gene is TRBJ2-2, the V gene TRBV7-3, with D perhaps TRBD1 (6 bases). Trimming cost V 5 bases and J 5 bases, with 12 bases left between them. The CDR3 runs 14 residues. The germline gives CDR1 SGHTA, CDR2 FQGTGA. The CDR3, as DNA: TGTGCCAGCAGCCGTACAGGGTTTACCGGGGAGCTGTTTTTT. Its translation is CASSRTGFTGELFF.

V gene TRBV11-2 combines with J gene TRBJ2-3; tentative D call: TRBD2 (6 bases). This CDR3 is 15 amino acids long. V was pared by 1 base and J by 2 bases, with 10 bases between. CDR1 is SGHAT and CDR2 is FQNNGV in the germline V gene. CDR3 nucleotides: TGTGCCAGCAGCTTAGGGGCTAGCGTCACAGATACGCAGTATTTT. It specifies CASSLGASVTDTQYF. Combining the CDR3 with reference TRBV11-2 and TRBJ2-3 gives the whole variable domain EAGVAQSPRYKIIEKRQSVAFWCNPISGHATLYWYQQILGQGPKLLIQFQNNGVVDDSQLPKDRFSAERLKGVDSTLKIQPAKLEDSAVYLCASSLGASVTDTQYFGPGTRLTVL.

V gene TRBV5-1 combines with J gene TRBJ1-4, with a possible D match to TRBD1 (6 bases). Trimming took off 4 bases at V and 7 bases at J, with 17 bases between the two ends. The CDR3 spans 15 residues. The V gene's germline CDR1 is SGHRS and CDR2 YFSETQ. The CDR3 loop is CASSPQQGLGEKLFF. Here the CDR3 DNA reads TGCGCCAGCAGCCCCCAGCAGGGGCTAGGTGAAAAACTGTTTTTT.

Details on this clone: At one end, the junction sequence differs from germline, possibly due to a read error. This chain links TRBV11-2 with TRBJ1-1, with TRBD1 as a possible D gene (6 bases). Germline V lookup: CDR1 SGHAT, CDR2 FQNNGV. The CDR3 runs to 17 residues. CDR3 region: CASSLLSARGLDTEVFF. The CDR3 DNA sequence: TGTGCCAGCAGCTTATTATCGGCCAGGGGATTGGACACTGAAGTTTTCTTT.

J is TRBJ1-3 and V is TRBV6-1; 7 nucleotides line up with TRBD1. J gave up 4 bases and V 4 bases, and 4 bases lay outside the gene matches. The CDR3 has 14 residues. CDR1 is MNHNS, CDR2 SASEGT, per germline. This CDR3 reads CASSGQGQGNTIYF. The DNA of the CDR3 is TGTGCCAGCAGTGGACAGGGTCAAGGAAACACCATATATTTT.

The chain recombines TRBV9 with TRBJ1-2; D is possibly TRBD1 (5 bases). The CDR3 loop spans 15 amino acids. Germline values: CDR1 SGDLS, CDR2 YYNGEE. V was trimmed by 0 bases and J by 2 bases, leaving 11 bases between them. CDR3 coding DNA: TGTGCCAGCAGCGTAGAGGGGTCAGGAAACTATGGCTACACCTTC. This sequence encodes CASSVEGSGNYGYTF.

This rearrangement joins TRBV7-2 to TRBJ2-2, with 9 bases aligning to TRBD2. The V segment lost 5 bases and the J segment 6 bases; nucleotides outside the gene matches: 7. Germline V gives CDR1 SGHTA, CDR2 FQGNSA. This CDR3 spans 15 amino acids. The CDR3 region has the DNA TGTGCCAGCAGCAACAAGCGGGAGGAGGCCGGGGAGCTGTTTTTT. It translates to CASSNKREEAGELFF. The full variable domain, its missing parts supplied by reference TRBV7-2 and TRBJ2-2, is GAGVSQSPSNKVTEKGKDVELRCDPISGHTALYWYRQSLGQGLEFLIYFQGNSAPDKSGLPSDRFSAERTGGSVSTLTIQRTQQEDSAVYLCASSNKREEAGELFFGEGSRLTVL.

The J gene is TRBJ1-4, the V gene TRBV4-2; D gene uncertain. The CDR3 is 15 residues long. V was shortened by 0 bases and J by 8 bases, with 13 bases between the two germline ends. In germline, CDR1 is LGHNA, CDR2 YNFKEQ. This chain's CDR3 is CASSQEQRMREKLFF. In DNA, the CDR3 is TGTGCCAGCAGCCAAGAACAACGGATGCGGGAAAAACTGTTTTTT.

This clone appeared once. This sequence joins TRBV5-4 and TRBJ1-2; D might be TRBD1 (6 bases). V was pared by 1 base and J by 1 base, with 11 bases between. Germline V gene sequence: CDR1 SGHNT, CDR2 YYREEE (reference sequence). CDR3 length: 15 amino acids. The CDR3 DNA is TGTGCCAGCAGCTTGAACTGGGGGCTTAACTATGGCTACACCTTC. It encodes CASSLNWGLNYGYTF.